A single sample is the source of the 5 T cell receptor beta chains below, sequenced in a study of shared clonotypes between healthy human individuals. Naive CD8 populations comprised CD45RO-negative cells positively selected for CCR7, excluding terminally differentiated effector memory CD45RA+ cells. TCRdb's table, derived via immunoSEQ multiplex PCR, lists solely in-frame clones and lacks some. The sample records 2 million to 2.5 million clones, roughly 91% being singletons. Source material: naive CD8+ T cells from PBMCs. The receptors here all came from a man aged 18 to 30 in good health. Some clones in this sample may be carry-over from other donors' samples.

The V and J genes are TRBV15 and TRBJ2-1, with D perhaps TRBD1 or TRBD2 (5 bases each). CDR1 is LNHNV and CDR2 is YYDKDF in the germline V gene (reference sequence). V lost 0 bases, J lost 0 bases, and 9 bases lay in between. This CDR3 comprises 16 residues. CDR3 DNA sequence: TGTGCCACCAGCAGAGATTGGGGACCCTCCTACAATGAGCAGTTCTTC. Protein sequence: CATSRDWGPSYNEQFF.

This clone appeared a few times. The chain has TRBV19 and TRBJ2-7, with TRBD2 as a possible D gene (7 bases). Germline V gene lookup returns CDR1 LNHDA and CDR2 SQIVND (reference sequence). V gave up 3 bases and J gave up 6 bases, with 15 bases separating them. The CDR3 extends over 14 amino acids. CDR3 sequence (DNA): TGTGCCAGTAGTATCGGGACTACCAGGGGCGAGCAGTACTTC. Amino acids: CASSIGTTRGEQYF.

The gene calls are TRBV4-1 and TRBJ2-5; D unclear. The CDR3 covers 16 residues. The germline V gene has CDR1 MGHRA and CDR2 YSYEKL. V lost 0 bases to trimming and J lost 1 base, with 12 bases between them. The CDR3 DNA reads TGCGCCAGCAGCCAAGATAAAGCGCCCGGCCAAGAGACCCAGTACTTC. Protein: CASSQDKAPGQETQYF.

The gene calls are TRBV4-2 and TRBJ2-1; 12 positions agree with TRBD2. Germline V gene lookup returns CDR1 LGHNA and CDR2 YNFKEQ. This CDR3 has 17 residues. The junction had 7 bases not matched to a gene; V was cut back by 3 bases and J by 4 bases. The chain's CDR3 is CASSHLAGGLKYNEQFF. Here the CDR3 DNA reads TGTGCCAGCAGCCACCTAGCGGGAGGGCTTAAGTACAATGAGCAGTTCTTC.

The genes are TRBV27 and TRBJ1-2, with 9 bases that match TRBD1. J lost 4 bases, V lost 3 bases, and 6 bases had no gene match. The germline V gene encodes CDR1 MNHEY and CDR2 SMNVEV (reference sequence). The CDR3 loop spans 15 amino acids. CDR3: CASSLTGGIAYGYTF. The CDR3 nucleotides are TGTGCCAGCAGTTTGACAGGGGGAATTGCCTATGGCTACACCTTC.